The TCR beta chain under discussion was sequenced for a study of T cell repertoires in cytomegalovirus infection. Study in general: Public TCR beta signatures provided an indication of both CMV infection and a matching HLA type.

Whole-study findings and limits: The cumulative frequency of public TCR beta families distinguished individuals who carried CMV together with the relevant HLA. Clonotype analysis showed dominance of the ex vivo response by HLA-C-restricted CMV-specific TCR beta clonotypes.

This clonotype was counted between two and nine times. Its antigen remains unknown. The germline gives CDR1 SNHLY, CDR2 FYNNEI. V lost 7 bases, J lost 4 bases, and 11 bases lay in between. The CDR3 extends over 13 amino acids. TCRdb independently ran MiXCR on the reads; one entry per CDR3 protein. The sample lists about 300,000 distinct CDR3 sequences, 9.6% seen once, with around 2.5% in the top ten. The receptor's source is a human donor in good health (CMV status not recorded). Some clones in this sample may be carry-over from other donors' samples. The J gene is TRBJ1-5, the V gene TRBV2; D is possibly TRBD1 (5 bases). Sequencing input: PBMCs. CDR3 region: CASKAEGNQPQHF. The CDR3 coding sequence is TGTGCCAGCAAGGCGGAGGGGAATCAGCCCCAGCATTTT.